This TCR beta chain was found in a study of T cell responses to AZD1222 COVID-19 vaccine. Assay: immunoSEQ multiplex PCR; the TCRdb copy retains only in-frame clones and omits some. The data contain tens of thousands of clones, roughly four fifths of them seen just once; the ten biggest clones take up approximately 26%. This clone was found once. CDR3 length equals 15 residues. Both about-4-week and about-12-week second-dose recipients were combined. This sequence originates from an adult who received the AZD1222 COVID-19 vaccine. The starting material was peripheral blood, obtained 28 days after the second AZD1222 dose. The V call is TRBV21-1, the J call TRBJ1-5. TRBV21-1 is designated a pseudogene. In DNA form, the CDR3 reads TGTGCCAGCAGCAAAGATATGGAAAGCAATCAGCCCCAGCATTTT. Its translation is CASSKDMESNQPQHF.